This TCR beta chain was sequenced in a study of cytomegalovirus exposure and HLA in healthy donors. Study conclusions and caveats: Reported results showed that the classifier diagnosed cytomegalovirus status with high specificity and sensitivity.

The approximately 120-subject validation cohort, separate from the 666-subject first cohort, included the donors. Remarks on this clone: What it binds is unknown.

The repertoire was sequenced with immunoSEQ multiplex PCR; TCRdb's copy has only in-frame clones and lacks some. The sample shows under 250,000 clones, roughly 84% of them seen only once. The CDR3 length is 15 residues. Germline V gives CDR1 SGHRS, CDR2 YFSETQ. The V segment lost 0 bases and the J segment 4 bases; nucleotides outside the gene matches: 5. This chain joins TRBV5-1 and TRBJ1-1, with 8 bases identical to TRBD1. The sequence was collected from a man between 18 and 29 years old in good health and CMV-seropositive. The sample consisted of PBMCs. The CDR3 DNA sequence: TGCGCCAGCAGCTTGGTGTCAGGGGGCTTCACTGAAGCTTTCTTT. It is translated as CASSLVSGGFTEAFF.